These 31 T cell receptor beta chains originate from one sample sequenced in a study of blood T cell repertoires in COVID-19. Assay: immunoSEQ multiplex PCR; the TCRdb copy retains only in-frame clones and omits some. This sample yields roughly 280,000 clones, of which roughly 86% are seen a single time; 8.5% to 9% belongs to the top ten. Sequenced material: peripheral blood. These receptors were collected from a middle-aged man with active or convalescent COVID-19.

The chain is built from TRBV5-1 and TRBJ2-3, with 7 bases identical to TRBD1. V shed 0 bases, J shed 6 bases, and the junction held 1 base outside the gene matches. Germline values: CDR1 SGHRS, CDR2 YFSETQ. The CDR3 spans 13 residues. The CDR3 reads CASSLGDSDTQYF. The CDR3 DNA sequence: TGCGCCAGCAGCTTGGGGGACAGTGATACGCAGTATTTT.

This chain's CDR3 is CASRYRGLDYGYTF. The CDR3 DNA reads as TGTGCCAGCAGGTACAGGGGGCTCGACTATGGCTACACCTTC. The J gene is TRBJ1-2, the V gene TRBV28, with TRBD1 matching 9 bases. Germline CDR1 MDHEN, CDR2 SYDVKM. Trimming at V came to 6 bases and at J to 3 bases, leaving 5 bases not matched to a gene. CDR3 size: 14 residues.

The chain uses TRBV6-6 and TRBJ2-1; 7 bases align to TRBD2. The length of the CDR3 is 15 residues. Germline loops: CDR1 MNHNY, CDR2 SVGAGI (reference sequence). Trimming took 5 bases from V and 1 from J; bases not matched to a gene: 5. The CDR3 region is CASSGLGSSYNEQFF. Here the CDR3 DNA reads TGTGCCAGCAGTGGACTAGGTTCTTCCTACAATGAGCAGTTCTTC.

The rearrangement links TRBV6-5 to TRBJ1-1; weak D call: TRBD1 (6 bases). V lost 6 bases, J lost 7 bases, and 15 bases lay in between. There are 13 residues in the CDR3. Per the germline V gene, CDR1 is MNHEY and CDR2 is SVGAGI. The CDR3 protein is CASSHRGALEAFF. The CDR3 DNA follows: TGTGCCAGCAGCCACCGGGGGGCCCTTGAAGCTTTCTTT.

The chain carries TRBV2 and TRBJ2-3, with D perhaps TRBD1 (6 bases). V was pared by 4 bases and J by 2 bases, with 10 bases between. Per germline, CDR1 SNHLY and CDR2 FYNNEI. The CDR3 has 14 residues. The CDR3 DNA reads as TGTGCCAGCAGTGGTCAGGGGAACACAGATACGCAGTATTTT. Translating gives CASSGQGNTDTQYF. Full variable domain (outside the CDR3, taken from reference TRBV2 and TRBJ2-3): EPEVTQTPSHQVTQMGQEVILRCVPISNHLYFYWYRQILGQKVEFLVSFYNNEISEKSEIFDDQFSVERPDGSNFTLKIRSTKLEDSAMYFCASSGQGNTDTQYFGPGTRLTVL.

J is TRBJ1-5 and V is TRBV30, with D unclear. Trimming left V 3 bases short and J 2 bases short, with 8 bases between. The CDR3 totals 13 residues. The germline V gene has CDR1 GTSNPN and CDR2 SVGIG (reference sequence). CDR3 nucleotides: TGTGCCTGGAGAGCTAAAGGCAATCAGCCCCAGCATTTT. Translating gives CAWRAKGNQPQHF.

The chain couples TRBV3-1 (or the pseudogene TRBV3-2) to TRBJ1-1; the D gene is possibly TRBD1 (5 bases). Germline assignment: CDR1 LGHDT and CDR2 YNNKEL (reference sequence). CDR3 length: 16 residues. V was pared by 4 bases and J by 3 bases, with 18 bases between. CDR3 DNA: TGTGCCAGCAGCCGGTCATCAGGGACTCGAGACACTGAAGCTTTCTTT. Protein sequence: CASSRSSGTRDTEAFF.

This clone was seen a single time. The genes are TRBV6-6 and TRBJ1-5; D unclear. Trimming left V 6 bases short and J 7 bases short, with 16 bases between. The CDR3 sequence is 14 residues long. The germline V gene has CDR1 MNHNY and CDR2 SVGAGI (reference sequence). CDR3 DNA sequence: TGTGCCAGCAGCCTCGCGGAGGAGGGACAGCCCCAGCATTTT. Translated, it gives CASSLAEEGQPQHF.

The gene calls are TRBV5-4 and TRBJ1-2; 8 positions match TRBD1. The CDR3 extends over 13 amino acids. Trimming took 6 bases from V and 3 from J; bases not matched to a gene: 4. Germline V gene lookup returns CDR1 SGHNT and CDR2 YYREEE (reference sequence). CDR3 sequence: CASTMDRDYGYTF. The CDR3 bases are TGTGCCAGCACGATGGACAGGGACTATGGCTACACCTTC. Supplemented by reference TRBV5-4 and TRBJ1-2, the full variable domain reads ETGVTQSPTHLIKTRGQQVTLRCSSQSGHNTVSWYQQALGQGPQFIFQYYREEENGRGNFPPRFSGLQFPNYSSELNVNALELDDSALYLCASTMDRDYGYTFGSGTRLTVV.

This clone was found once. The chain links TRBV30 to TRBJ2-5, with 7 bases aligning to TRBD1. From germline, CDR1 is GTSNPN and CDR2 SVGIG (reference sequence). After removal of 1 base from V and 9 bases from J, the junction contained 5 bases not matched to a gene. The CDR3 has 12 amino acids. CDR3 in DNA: TGTGCCTGGAGTGAGGGGGCTGGAGCCCAGTACTTC. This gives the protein CAWSEGAGAQYF.

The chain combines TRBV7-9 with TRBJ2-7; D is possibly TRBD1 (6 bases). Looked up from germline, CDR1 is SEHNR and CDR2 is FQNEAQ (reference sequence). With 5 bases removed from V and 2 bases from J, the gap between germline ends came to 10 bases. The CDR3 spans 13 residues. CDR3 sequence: CASSPKGAYEQYF. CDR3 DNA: TGTGCCAGCAGCCCTAAGGGGGCCTACGAGCAGTACTTC.

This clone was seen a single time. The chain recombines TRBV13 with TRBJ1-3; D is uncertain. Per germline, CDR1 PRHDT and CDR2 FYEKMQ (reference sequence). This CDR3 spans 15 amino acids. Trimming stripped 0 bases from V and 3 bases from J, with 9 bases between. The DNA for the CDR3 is TGTGCCAGCAGCTTAGGGCACAGTAGTGGAAACACCATATATTTT. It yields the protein CASSLGHSSGNTIYF. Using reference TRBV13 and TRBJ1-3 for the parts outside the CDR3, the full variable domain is AAGVIQSPRHLIKEKRETATLKCYPIPRHDTVYWYQQGPGQDPQFLISFYEKMQSDKGSIPDRFSAQQFSDYHSELNMSSLELGDSALYFCASSLGHSSGNTIYFGEGSWLTVV.

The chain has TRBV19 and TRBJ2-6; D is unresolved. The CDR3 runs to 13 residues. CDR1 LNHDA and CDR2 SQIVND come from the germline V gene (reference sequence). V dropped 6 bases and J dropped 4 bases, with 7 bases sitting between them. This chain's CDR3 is CASSSTGANVLTF. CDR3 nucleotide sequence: TGTGCCAGTAGCTCGACAGGGGCCAACGTCCTGACTTTC.

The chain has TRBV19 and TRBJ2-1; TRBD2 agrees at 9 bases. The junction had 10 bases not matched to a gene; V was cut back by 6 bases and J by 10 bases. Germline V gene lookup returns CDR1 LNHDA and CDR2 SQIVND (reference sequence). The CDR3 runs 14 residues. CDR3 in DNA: TGTGCCAGTAGACGGCGGGGGGGCCCAAACGAGCAGTTCTTC. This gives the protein CASRRRGGPNEQFF. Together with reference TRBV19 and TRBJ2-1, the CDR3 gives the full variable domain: DGGITQSPKYLFRKEGQNVTLSCEQNLNHDAMYWYRQDPGQGLRLIYYSQIVNDFQKGDIAEGYSVSREKKESFPLTVTSAQKNPTAFYLCASRRRGGPNEQFFGPGTRLTVL.

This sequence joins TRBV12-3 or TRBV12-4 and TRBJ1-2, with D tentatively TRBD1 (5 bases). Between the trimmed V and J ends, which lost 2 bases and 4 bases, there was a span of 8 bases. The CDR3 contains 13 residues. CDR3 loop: CASSLRQGYGYTF. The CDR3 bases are TGTGCCAGCAGTTTACGCCAGGGCTATGGCTACACCTTC.

The CDR3: CASSLEGGTYGYTF. The DNA of the CDR3 is TGCGCCAGCAGCTTGGAAGGAGGGACCTATGGCTACACCTTC. The chain links TRBV5-1 to TRBJ1-2, with D maybe TRBD1 (5 bases). CDR3 length equals 14 residues. From germline, CDR1 is SGHRS and CDR2 YFSETQ. The V end was cut by 0 bases, the J end by 4 bases, with 10 bases between.

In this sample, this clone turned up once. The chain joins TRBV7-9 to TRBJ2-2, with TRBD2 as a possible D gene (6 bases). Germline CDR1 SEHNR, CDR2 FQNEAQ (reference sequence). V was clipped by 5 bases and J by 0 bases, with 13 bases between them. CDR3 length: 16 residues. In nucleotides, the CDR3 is TGTGCCAGCAGCCCCTTAGCGGATACGAACACCGGGGAGCTGTTTTTT. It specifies CASSPLADTNTGELFF.

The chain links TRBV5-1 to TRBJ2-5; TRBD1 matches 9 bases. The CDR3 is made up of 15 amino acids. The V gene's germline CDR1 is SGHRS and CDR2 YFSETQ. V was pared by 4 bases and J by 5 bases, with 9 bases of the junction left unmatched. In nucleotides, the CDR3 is TGCGCCAGCAGCCTGTGGACAGGGGCGAGCGAGACCCAGTACTTC. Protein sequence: CASSLWTGASETQYF.

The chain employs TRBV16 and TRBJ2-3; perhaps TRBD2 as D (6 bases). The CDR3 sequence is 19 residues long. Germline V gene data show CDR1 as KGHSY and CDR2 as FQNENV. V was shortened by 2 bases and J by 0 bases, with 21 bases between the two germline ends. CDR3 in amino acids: CASSQMDYWSGTSTDTQYF. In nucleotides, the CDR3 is TGTGCCAGCAGCCAAATGGACTATTGGAGTGGGACTAGCACAGATACGCAGTATTTT.

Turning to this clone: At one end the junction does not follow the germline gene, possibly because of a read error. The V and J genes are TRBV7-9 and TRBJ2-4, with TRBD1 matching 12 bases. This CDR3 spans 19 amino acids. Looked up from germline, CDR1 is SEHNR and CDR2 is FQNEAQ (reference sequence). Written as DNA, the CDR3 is TGTGCCACCAGCTACCCACCGGGACAGGGGGCAAATAGCAAAAACATTCAGTACTTC. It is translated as CATSYPPGQGANSKNIQYF.

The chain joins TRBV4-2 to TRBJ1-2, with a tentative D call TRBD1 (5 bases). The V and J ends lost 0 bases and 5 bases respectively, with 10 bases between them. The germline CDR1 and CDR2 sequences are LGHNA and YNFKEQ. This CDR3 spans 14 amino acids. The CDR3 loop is CASSQEHGGYGYTF. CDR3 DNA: TGTGCCAGCAGCCAAGAACACGGGGGGTATGGCTACACCTTC.

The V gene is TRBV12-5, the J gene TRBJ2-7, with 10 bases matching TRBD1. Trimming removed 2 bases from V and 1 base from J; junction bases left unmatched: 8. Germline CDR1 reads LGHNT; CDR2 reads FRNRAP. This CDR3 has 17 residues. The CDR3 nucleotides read TGTGCTAGTGGTTTGTGGGTCTGGACAGGGGGATCCTACGAGCAGTACTTC. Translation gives CASGLWVWTGGSYEQYF.

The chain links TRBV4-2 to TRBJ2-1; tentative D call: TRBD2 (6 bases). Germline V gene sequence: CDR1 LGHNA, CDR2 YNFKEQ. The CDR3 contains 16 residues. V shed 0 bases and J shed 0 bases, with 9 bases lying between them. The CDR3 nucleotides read TGTGCCAGCAGCCAAGAAGGGAGGAGCTCCTACAATGAGCAGTTCTTC. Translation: CASSQEGRSSYNEQFF.

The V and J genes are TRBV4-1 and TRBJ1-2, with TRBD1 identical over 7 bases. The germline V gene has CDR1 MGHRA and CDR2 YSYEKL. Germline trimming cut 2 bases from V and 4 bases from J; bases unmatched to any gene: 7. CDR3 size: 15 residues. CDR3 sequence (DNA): TGCGCCAGCAGCCAAACCGGGACAGAGACCTATGGCTACACCTTC. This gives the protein CASSQTGTETYGYTF.

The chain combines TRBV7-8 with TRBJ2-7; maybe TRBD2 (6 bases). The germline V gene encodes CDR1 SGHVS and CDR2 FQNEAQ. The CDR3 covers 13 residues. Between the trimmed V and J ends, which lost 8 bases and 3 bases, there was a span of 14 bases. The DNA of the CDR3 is TGTGCCAGCGGGGGGAGGACGAACTACGAGCAGTACTTC. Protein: CASGGRTNYEQYF.

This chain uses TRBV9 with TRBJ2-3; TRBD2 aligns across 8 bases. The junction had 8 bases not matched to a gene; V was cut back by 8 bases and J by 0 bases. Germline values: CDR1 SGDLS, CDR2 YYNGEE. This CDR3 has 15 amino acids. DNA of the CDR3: TGTGCCAGTACCCTGTCGGGGGGGAGCACAGATACGCAGTATTTT. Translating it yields CASTLSGGSTDTQYF.

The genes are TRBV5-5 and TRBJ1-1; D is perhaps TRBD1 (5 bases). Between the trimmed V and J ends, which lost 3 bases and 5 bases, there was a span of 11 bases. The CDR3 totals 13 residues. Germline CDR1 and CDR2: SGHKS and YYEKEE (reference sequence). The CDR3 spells CASSSSRGTEAFF. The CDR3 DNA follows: TGTGCCAGCAGCTCATCCCGGGGGACTGAAGCTTTCTTT.

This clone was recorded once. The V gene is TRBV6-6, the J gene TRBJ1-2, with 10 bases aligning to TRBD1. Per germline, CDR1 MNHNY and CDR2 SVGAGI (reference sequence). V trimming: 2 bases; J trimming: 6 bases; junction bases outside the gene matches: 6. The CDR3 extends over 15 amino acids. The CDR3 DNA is TGTGCCAGCAGTTACAGGGGACAGGGGATAGATGGCTACACCTTC. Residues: CASSYRGQGIDGYTF.

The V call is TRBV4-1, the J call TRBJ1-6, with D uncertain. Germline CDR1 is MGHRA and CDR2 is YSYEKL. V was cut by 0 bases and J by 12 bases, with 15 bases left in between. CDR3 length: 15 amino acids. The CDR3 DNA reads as TGCGCCAGCAGCCAAGATGGGAGTGGGCGAGTACCCCTCCACTTT. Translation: CASSQDGSGRVPLHF.

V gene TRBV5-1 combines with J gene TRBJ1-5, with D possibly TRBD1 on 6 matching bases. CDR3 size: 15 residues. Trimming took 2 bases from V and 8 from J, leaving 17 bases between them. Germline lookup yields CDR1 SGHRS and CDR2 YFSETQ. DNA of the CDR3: TGCGCCAGCAGCTTACAGGGTTCGGGGGGGGAGCCCCAGCATTTT. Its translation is CASSLQGSGGEPQHF.

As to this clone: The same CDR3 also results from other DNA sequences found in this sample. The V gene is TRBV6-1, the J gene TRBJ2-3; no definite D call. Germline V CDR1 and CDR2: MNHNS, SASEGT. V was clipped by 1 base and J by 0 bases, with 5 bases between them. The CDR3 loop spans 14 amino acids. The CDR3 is CASSEGASTDTQYF. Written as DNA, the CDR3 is TGTGCCAGCAGTGAAGGTGCGAGCACAGATACGCAGTATTTT.